Following are 10 T cell receptor beta chains from one sample sequenced in a study of blood T cell repertoires in COVID-19. The repertoire was sequenced with immunoSEQ multiplex PCR; TCRdb's copy has only in-frame clones and lacks some. The sample carries approximately 200,000 clones, 85% to 90% recorded once. Sequencing used peripheral blood. These receptor sequences come from a man under 40 with COVID-19, enrolled during active disease.

This chain joins TRBV27 and TRBJ1-2, with TRBD1 matching over 10 bases. This CDR3 is built from 15 residues. Trimming took 5 bases from V and 1 from J; bases not matched to a gene: 4. Germline CDR1 MNHEY, CDR2 SMNVEV (reference sequence). CDR3 amino acids: CASSMTGGFNYGYTF. DNA for the CDR3: TGTGCCAGCAGTATGACAGGGGGCTTTAACTATGGCTACACCTTC.

The chain joins TRBV4-2 to TRBJ1-6, with TRBD1 matching over 8 bases. The germline V gene encodes CDR1 LGHNA and CDR2 YNFKEQ. The CDR3 spans 16 residues. J lost 7 bases, V lost 2 bases, and 7 bases had no gene match. The CDR3 DNA sequence: TGTGCCAGCAGCCAACTGGGGACAGGTGGAAATTCACCCCTCCACTTT. Its translation is CASSQLGTGGNSPLHF.

This clone was seen a handful of times. The chain is built from TRBV6-2 or TRBV6-3 and TRBJ2-3; tentatively, D is TRBD2 (5 bases). The CDR3 has 15 residues. Trimming removed 6 bases at V and 0 bases at J, with 13 bases between. Germline V gives CDR1 MNHEY, CDR2 SVGEGT. The CDR3 region has the DNA TGTGCCAGCAGCCACATTAGCGCTAGCACAGATACGCAGTATTTT. Translation gives CASSHISASTDTQYF.

The chain recombines TRBV7-9 with TRBJ2-1; the match to TRBD1 covers 10 bases. There are 15 residues in the CDR3. After removal of 3 bases from V and 9 bases from J, the junction contained 8 bases not matched to a gene. Germline V gives CDR1 SEHNR, CDR2 FQNEAQ (reference sequence). The DNA for the CDR3 is TGTGCCAGCAGCTTTGAGGGACAGGGGCTTGGTGAGCAGTTCTTC. This translates into CASSFEGQGLGEQFF.

V gene TRBV12-5 combines with J gene TRBJ1-1; D not resolved. Germline V lookup: CDR1 LGHNT, CDR2 FRNRAP. CDR3 length: 14 residues. V was pared by 0 bases and J by 1 base, with 6 bases between. CDR3 amino acids: CASGLVAGNTEAFF. The CDR3 coding sequence is TGTGCTAGTGGTTTGGTAGCGGGGAACACTGAAGCTTTCTTT.

CDR3 DNA sequence: TGTGCCAGCAGTTCTTACGGGGGCTCTGGAAACACCATATATTTT. Encoded protein: CASSSYGGSGNTIYF. V and J are TRBV6-5 and TRBJ1-3; the D gene is possibly TRBD1 (5 bases). Looked up from germline, CDR1 is MNHEY and CDR2 is SVGAGI. Trimming pared 4 bases from V and 0 bases from J, leaving 10 bases between. The CDR3 is 15 residues long.

V gene TRBV9 combines with J gene TRBJ2-1; TRBD2 matches 9 bases. The length of the CDR3 is 15 residues. J gave up 10 bases and V 0 bases, and 8 bases lay outside the gene matches. CDR1 is SGDLS, CDR2 YYNGEE, per germline. The CDR3 loop is CASSVEHLAGTEQFF. DNA of the CDR3: TGTGCCAGCAGCGTAGAACACCTAGCGGGGACGGAGCAGTTCTTC.

The chain couples TRBV6-5 to TRBJ2-1, with unresolved D. V dropped 2 bases and J dropped 7 bases, with 3 bases sitting between them. The CDR3 sequence is 11 residues long. Germline values: CDR1 MNHEY, CDR2 SVGAGI. The CDR3 loop reads CASSYHNEQFF. The CDR3 DNA follows: TGTGCCAGCAGTTACCATAATGAGCAGTTCTTC.

The chain joins TRBV4-2 to TRBJ1-2, with unresolved D. CDR1 and CDR2 from the germline V gene are LGHNA and YNFKEQ. The CDR3 runs 15 residues. V lost 0 bases and J 8 bases, leaving 16 bases between the germline ends. The CDR3 sequence: CASSQDLPGDVGYTF. Here the CDR3 DNA reads TGTGCCAGCAGCCAAGACCTCCCGGGAGACGTCGGCTACACCTTC.

V gene TRBV28 combines with J gene TRBJ2-7, with TRBD1 matching 9 bases. The CDR3 loop spans 15 amino acids. The germline V gene has CDR1 MDHEN and CDR2 SYDVKM. V was pared by 7 bases and J by 0 bases, with 7 bases of the junction left unmatched. The CDR3 DNA sequence: TGTGCCAGCACGATTCCGGGACAGGGCTCCTACGAGCAGTACTTC. This translates into CASTIPGQGSYEQYF.